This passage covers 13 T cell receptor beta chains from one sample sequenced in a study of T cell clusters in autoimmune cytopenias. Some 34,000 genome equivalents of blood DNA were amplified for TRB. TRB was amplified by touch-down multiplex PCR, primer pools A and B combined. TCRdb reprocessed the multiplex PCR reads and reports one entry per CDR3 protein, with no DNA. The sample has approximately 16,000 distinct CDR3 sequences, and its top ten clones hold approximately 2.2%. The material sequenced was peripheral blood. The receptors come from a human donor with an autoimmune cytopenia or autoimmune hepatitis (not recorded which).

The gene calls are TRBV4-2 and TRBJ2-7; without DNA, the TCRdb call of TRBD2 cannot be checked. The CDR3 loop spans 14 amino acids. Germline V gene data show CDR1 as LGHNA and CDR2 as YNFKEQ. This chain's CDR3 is CASSLARGAAEQYF.

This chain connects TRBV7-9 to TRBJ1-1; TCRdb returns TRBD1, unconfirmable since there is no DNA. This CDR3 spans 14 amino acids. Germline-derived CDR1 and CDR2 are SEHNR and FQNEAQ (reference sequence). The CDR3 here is CASSPRQGSTEAFF.

The CDR3 loop is CASSYRDRTYEQYF. The V gene is TRBV7-2, the J gene TRBJ2-7; there is no DNA to check the TCRdb D call of TRBD1. The CDR3 consists of 14 residues. Germline CDR1 reads SGHTA; CDR2 reads FQGNSA.

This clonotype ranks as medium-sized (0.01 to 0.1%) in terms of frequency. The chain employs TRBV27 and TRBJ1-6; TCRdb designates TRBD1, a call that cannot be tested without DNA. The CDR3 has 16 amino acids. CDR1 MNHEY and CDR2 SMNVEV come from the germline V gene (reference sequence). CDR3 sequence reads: CASSSARDRVVSPLHF.

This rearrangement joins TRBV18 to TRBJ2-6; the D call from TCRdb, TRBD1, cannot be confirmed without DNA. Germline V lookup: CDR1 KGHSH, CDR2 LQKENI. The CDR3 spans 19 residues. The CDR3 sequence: CASSRRRDRDTSGANVLTF. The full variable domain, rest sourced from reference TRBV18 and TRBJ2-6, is NAGVMQNPRHLVRRRGQEARLRCSPMKGHSHVYWYRQLPEEGLKFMVYLQKENIIDESGMPKERFSAEFPKEGPSILRIQQVVRGDSAAYFCASSRRRDRDTSGANVLTFGAGSRLTVL.

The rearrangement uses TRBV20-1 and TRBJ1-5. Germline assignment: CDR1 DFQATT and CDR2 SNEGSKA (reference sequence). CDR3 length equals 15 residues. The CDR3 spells CSASGGGRSNQPQHF.

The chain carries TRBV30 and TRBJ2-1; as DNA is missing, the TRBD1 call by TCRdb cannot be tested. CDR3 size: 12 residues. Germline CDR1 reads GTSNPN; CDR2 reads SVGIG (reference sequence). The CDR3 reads CAWSVQGDEQFF. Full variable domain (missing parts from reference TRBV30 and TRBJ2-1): SQTIHQWPATLVQPVGSPLSLECTVEGTSNPNLYWYRQAAGRGLQLLFYSVGIGQISSEVPQNLSASRPQDRQFILSSKKLLLSDSGFYLCAWSVQGDEQFFGPGTRLTVL.

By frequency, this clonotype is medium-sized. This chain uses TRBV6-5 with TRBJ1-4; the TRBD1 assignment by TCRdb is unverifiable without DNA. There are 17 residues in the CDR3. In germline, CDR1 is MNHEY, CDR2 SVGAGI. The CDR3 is CASSTRDRGTGNEKLFF.

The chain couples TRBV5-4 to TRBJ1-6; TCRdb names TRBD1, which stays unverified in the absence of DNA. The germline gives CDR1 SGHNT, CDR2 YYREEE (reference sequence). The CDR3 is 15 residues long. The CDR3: CASSPEGGGGSPLHF.

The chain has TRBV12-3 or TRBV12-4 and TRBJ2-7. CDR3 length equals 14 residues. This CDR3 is CASSRRTGPYEQYF.

The CDR3 sequence: CASSLALEQYF. V is TRBV19 and J is TRBJ2-7; TCRdb's D gene call, TRBD2, goes unchecked for lack of DNA. CDR3 size: 11 residues. CDR1 is LNHDA and CDR2 is SQIVND in the germline V gene (reference sequence).

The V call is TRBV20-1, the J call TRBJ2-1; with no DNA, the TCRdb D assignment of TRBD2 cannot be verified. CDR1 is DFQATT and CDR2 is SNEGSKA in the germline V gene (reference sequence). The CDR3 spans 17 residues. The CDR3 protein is CSATPGLAGEYYNEQFF.

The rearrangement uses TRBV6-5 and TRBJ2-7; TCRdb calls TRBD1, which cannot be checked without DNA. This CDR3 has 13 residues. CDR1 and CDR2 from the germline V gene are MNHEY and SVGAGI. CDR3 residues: CASSYGTLREQYF.